This passage covers 28 T cell receptor beta chains from one sample sequenced in a study of blood T cell repertoires in COVID-19. Assay used: immunoSEQ multiplex PCR; TCRdb lists only in-frame clones, some missing. The sample lists about 59,000 clones, about nine tenths occurring once. Material for sequencing was peripheral blood. The receptors come from a human donor in a cohort sampled during active COVID-19.

The chain employs TRBV7-2 and TRBJ2-3; 9 bases are shared with TRBD2. The CDR3 totals 17 residues. CDR1 and CDR2 from the germline V gene are SGHTA and FQGNSA. J gave up 6 bases and V 5 bases, and 15 bases lay outside the gene matches. The DNA for the CDR3 is TGTGCCAGCAGCCCTCGTGGTAGCGGGGGCGCGTTGGATACGCAGTATTTT. It codes for CASSPRGSGGALDTQYF. Full variable domain (missing parts from reference TRBV7-2 and TRBJ2-3): GAGVSQSPSNKVTEKGKDVELRCDPISGHTALYWYRQSLGQGLEFLIYFQGNSAPDKSGLPSDRFSAERTGGSVSTLTIQRTQQEDSAVYLCASSPRGSGGALDTQYFGPGTRLTVL.

This rearrangement joins TRBV27 to TRBJ1-4; no clear D gene. Germline V gene data show CDR1 as MNHEY and CDR2 as SMNVEV (reference sequence). The germline V and J ends were trimmed by 9 bases and 5 bases, with 13 bases remaining between them. The CDR3 runs 13 residues. DNA for the CDR3: TGTGCCAGTCGTTGGGCCCCAAATGAAAAACTGTTTTTT. Amino acids: CASRWAPNEKLFF.

The chain combines TRBV11-2 with TRBJ1-3; D not resolved. Germline CDR1 reads SGHAT; CDR2 reads FQNNGV. This CDR3 is built from 15 residues. Trimming took off 5 bases at V and 0 bases at J, with 11 bases between the two ends. CDR3 in amino acids: CASSLQRSSGNTIYF. The CDR3 DNA reads TGTGCCAGCAGCCTACAGCGGAGCTCTGGAAACACCATATATTTT.

The V call is TRBV7-2, the J call TRBJ2-2, with 7 bases lining up with TRBD1. In germline, CDR1 is SGHTA, CDR2 FQGNSA. This CDR3 has 16 residues. The V and J ends lost 5 bases and 4 bases, in that order; junction bases with no gene match: 10. CDR3 residues: CASSPGVTGSTGELFF. In DNA, the CDR3 is TGTGCCAGCAGCCCAGGGGTGACAGGGTCCACCGGGGAGCTGTTTTTT.

The J gene is TRBJ2-2, the V gene TRBV18, with TRBD1 as a possible D gene (6 bases). V was shortened by 1 base and J by 7 bases, with 13 bases between the two germline ends. The CDR3 consists of 15 residues. Germline assignment: CDR1 KGHSH and CDR2 LQKENI. CDR3 protein: CASSPLQGSVGELFF. The CDR3 DNA sequence: TGTGCCAGCTCACCACTACAGGGTAGTGTCGGGGAGCTGTTTTTT.

V and J are TRBV29-1 and TRBJ1-4; the match to TRBD1 covers 7 bases. The CDR3 is 14 amino acids. Looked up from germline, CDR1 is SQVTM and CDR2 is ANQGSEA. Trimming removed 4 bases from V and 3 bases from J; junction bases left unmatched: 5. The CDR3 region has the DNA TGCAGCGTTGGACGTGGGACAGCTAATGAAAAACTGTTTTTT. This encodes CSVGRGTANEKLFF.

In its sample, this clone was seen a few times. Written as DNA, the CDR3 is TGTGCCAGCAGCCCCCAAGCGGGGGTGAGGTATGGCTACACCTTC. The encoded protein is CASSPQAGVRYGYTF. The gene calls are TRBV7-3 and TRBJ1-2; TRBD1 might be the D (5 bases). Germline lookup yields CDR1 SGHTA and CDR2 FQGTGA. V lost 5 bases, J lost 5 bases, and 18 bases lay in between. The CDR3 has 15 amino acids.

This chain's CDR3 is CASSTGVEQYF. DNA of the CDR3: TGTGCCAGCAGCACAGGGGTTGAGCAGTACTTC. This chain uses TRBV11-1 with TRBJ2-7; 7 bases fit TRBD1. CDR1 and CDR2 from the germline V gene are SGHAT and FQDESV (reference sequence). V lost 5 bases to trimming and J lost 7 bases; unmatched junction nucleotides: 2. This CDR3 is built from 11 residues.

This clone appeared once. The chain combines TRBV9 with TRBJ2-2; 9 nucleotides agree with TRBD1. Per the germline V gene, CDR1 is SGDLS and CDR2 is YYNGEE. The CDR3 has 17 amino acids. V gave up 4 bases and J gave up 1 base; unmatched junction bases: 8. The CDR3 DNA is TGTGCCAGCAGCTTTCCTGACAGGGGGGGGAACACCGGGGAGCTGTTTTTT. Protein: CASSFPDRGGNTGELFF.

The chain joins TRBV6-5 to TRBJ2-1, with 10 positions matching TRBD2. J lost 2 bases, V lost 6 bases, and 4 bases had no gene match. Germline loops: CDR1 MNHEY, CDR2 SVGAGI. This CDR3 has 15 amino acids. Here the CDR3 reads CASRALAGTYNEQFF. CDR3 in DNA: TGTGCCAGCAGAGCACTAGCGGGGACCTACAATGAGCAGTTCTTC.

The rearrangement joins TRBV4-3 to TRBJ2-7, with 11 bases aligning to TRBD2. CDR3 length: 15 residues. Germline V gene data show CDR1 as LGHNA and CDR2 as YSLEER. The trim removed 1 base at V and 7 bases at J, leaving 6 bases unmatched. The CDR3 DNA reads as TGCGCCAGCAGCCAAGGTAGCGGGGGGGCGGGAGAGCAGTACTTC. This encodes CASSQGSGGAGEQYF.

CDR3 in amino acids: CASRGTSGGTQYF. For the CDR3, the DNA is TGTGCCAGCAGAGGGACTAGCGGGGGGACCCAGTACTTC. The chain joins TRBV2 to TRBJ2-5; 14 nucleotides match TRBD2. CDR3 length equals 13 residues. V lost 6 bases to trimming and J lost 7 bases; unmatched junction nucleotides: 1. Germline CDR1 reads SNHLY; CDR2 reads FYNNEI.

V is TRBV5-1 and J is TRBJ2-7; the D gene is possibly TRBD2 (7 bases). CDR1 is SGHRS, CDR2 YFSETQ, per germline. The CDR3 covers 13 residues. The germline V and J ends were trimmed by 0 bases and 6 bases, with 10 bases remaining between them. Here the CDR3 DNA reads TGCGCCAGCAGCTTGGAGGGGGGGCGCGAGCAGTACTTC. Translated, it gives CASSLEGGREQYF.

The chain carries TRBV6-6 and TRBJ2-3; 12 nucleotides match TRBD1. The CDR3 totals 23 residues. Trimming took 5 bases from V and 0 from J; bases not matched to a gene: 24. Germline CDR1 MNHNY, CDR2 SVGAGI (reference sequence). The CDR3 is CASSPNGGQGAHFLDTSTDTQYF. The CDR3 DNA reads TGTGCCAGCAGTCCCAACGGGGGACAGGGGGCCCATTTTCTAGACACTAGCACAGATACGCAGTATTTT.

This clone was seen only once. This chain connects TRBV6-5 to TRBJ2-3; D uncertain. The CDR3 length is 15 residues. The germline CDR1 and CDR2 sequences are MNHEY and SVGAGI. Trimming removed 2 bases at V and 0 bases at J, with 9 bases between. The CDR3 protein is CASSYRQVSTDTQYF. The CDR3 coding sequence is TGTGCCAGCAGTTACCGGCAGGTTAGCACAGATACGCAGTATTTT.

This clone was found a few times. The V call is TRBV4-3, the J call TRBJ2-5; 9 bases line up with TRBD2. CDR1 and CDR2 from the germline V gene are LGHNA and YSLEER. V shed 0 bases, J shed 2 bases, and the junction held 4 bases outside the gene matches. This CDR3 is built from 16 residues. The CDR3, as DNA: TGCGCCAGCAGCCAAGAAGGAGCGGGGGGTCAAGAGACCCAGTACTTC. Its translation is CASSQEGAGGQETQYF.

V usage is TRBV24-1 and J usage is TRBJ2-3; 9 bases are a match to TRBD1. The CDR3 has 16 residues. The germline V gene has CDR1 KGHDR and CDR2 SFDVKD. With V trimmed by 5 bases and J by 6 bases, 11 bases remained unmatched. CDR3 sequence reads: CATSVGTGRRVDTQYF. The DNA of the CDR3 is TGTGCCACCAGTGTGGGGACAGGGAGGAGGGTGGATACGCAGTATTTT.

As to this clone: A junction boundary mismatches the germline segment, possibly from a read error. The V and J genes are TRBV7-7 and TRBJ2-3; 7 bases fit TRBD2. The CDR3 runs 17 residues. Germline loops: CDR1 SSHAT, CDR2 FNYEAQ (reference sequence). CDR3 residues: CASSLAPYYLLGGTQYF. In DNA form, the CDR3 reads TGTGCTAGCAGCTTAGCGCCGTATTACCTTTTGGGGGGGACGCAGTATTTT. The whole variable domain, filled in from reference TRBV7-7 and TRBJ2-3, reads GAGVSQSPRYKVTKRGQDVTLRCDPISSHATLYWYQQALGQGPEFLTYFNYEAQPDKSGLPSDRFSAERPEGSISTLTIQRTEQRDSAMYRCASSLAPYYLLGGTQYFGPGTRLTVL.

The CDR3, as DNA: TGTGCCAGCAGTCAGGGTAGGATGCGCACCGGGGAGCTGTTTTTT. It encodes CASSQGRMRTGELFF. The chain is built from TRBV6-2 or TRBV6-3 and TRBJ2-2; tentatively, D is TRBD1 (5 bases). Germline CDR1 MNHEY, CDR2 SVGEGT. The V end was cut by 5 bases, the J end by 4 bases, with 14 bases between. The CDR3 has 15 residues.

This rearrangement joins TRBV11-2 to TRBJ1-1, with D hard to call. V lost 5 bases, J lost 3 bases, and 10 bases lay in between. From germline, CDR1 is SGHAT and CDR2 FQNNGV. CDR3 length: 13 amino acids. Written as DNA, the CDR3 is TGTGCCAGCAGCCTCAACATGGACACTGAAGCTTTCTTT. Encoded protein: CASSLNMDTEAFF.

The chain carries TRBV28 and TRBJ2-7, with 7 bases lining up with TRBD2. The CDR3 runs 14 residues. V lost 11 bases to trimming and J lost 2 bases; unmatched junction nucleotides: 12. The germline V gene encodes CDR1 MDHEN and CDR2 SYDVKM. In DNA, the CDR3 is TGTGCCTCCGCTCCTCCGGGACTACCCTACGAGCAGTACTTC. This gives the protein CASAPPGLPYEQYF.

This sequence joins TRBV13 and TRBJ2-7; 10 bases map to TRBD1. The CDR3 consists of 17 residues. V trimming: 5 bases; J trimming: 2 bases; junction bases outside the gene matches: 12. Germline CDR1 PRHDT, CDR2 FYEKMQ (reference sequence). CDR3 coding DNA: TGTGCCAGCAGCCGCATTACCGGGACAGGGGACCCCTACGAGCAGTACTTC. Protein sequence: CASSRITGTGDPYEQYF.

The chain recombines TRBV6-2 or TRBV6-3 with TRBJ1-2; D remains ambiguous. The germline V gene encodes CDR1 MNHEY and CDR2 SVGEGT. The CDR3 spans 12 residues. V lost 2 bases and J lost 8, with 9 bases in between. The CDR3: CASSYEERGYTF. The CDR3 DNA is TGTGCCAGCAGTTACGAAGAGCGGGGCTACACCTTC.

The rearrangement uses TRBV28 and TRBJ1-1; 9 nucleotides align to TRBD1. Germline-derived CDR1 and CDR2 are MDHEN and SYDVKM. The CDR3 runs to 14 residues. V lost 6 bases to trimming and J lost 4 bases; unmatched junction nucleotides: 6. CDR3: CASSLIQGATEAFF. The CDR3 nucleotides read TGTGCCAGCAGCCTTATACAGGGGGCCACTGAAGCTTTCTTT.

The CDR3 DNA is TGTGCCAGCAGCTCTCCGGGCCAGGGGGCGGCGACGGGTTCACCCCTCCACTTT. It encodes CASSSPGQGAATGSPLHF. The chain employs TRBV7-2 and TRBJ1-6; 8 bases fit TRBD1. The CDR3 extends over 18 amino acids. Looked up from germline, CDR1 is SGHTA and CDR2 is FQGNSA. J was trimmed by 9 bases and V by 4 bases; bases with no gene match: 17.

Concerning this clone itself: Other nucleotide sequences in the sample specify the same CDR3. The V call is TRBV19, the J call TRBJ2-1; D not certain. The V and J ends lost 4 bases and 4 bases respectively, with 8 bases between them. Germline V CDR1 and CDR2: LNHDA, SQIVND (reference sequence). The CDR3 is made up of 13 amino acids. CDR3 in DNA: TGTGCCAGTAGTACGACTGGGTACAATGAGCAGTTCTTC. Translation: CASSTTGYNEQFF.

This clone has only a few counts. V gene TRBV11-1 combines with J gene TRBJ2-3, with 8 positions matching TRBD2. V lost 1 base, J lost 5 bases, and 8 bases stayed unmatched. The CDR3 contains 16 residues. The V gene's germline CDR1 is SGHAT and CDR2 FQDESV (reference sequence). The CDR3 sequence: CASSLVAGGEVDTQYF. CDR3 coding DNA: TGTGCCAGCAGCTTAGTCGCGGGGGGCGAGGTAGATACGCAGTATTTT. Supplemented by reference TRBV11-1 and TRBJ2-3, the full variable domain reads EAEVAQSPRYKITEKSQAVAFWCDPISGHATLYWYRQILGQGPELLVQFQDESVVDDSQLPKDRFSAERLKGVDSTLKIQPAELGDSAMYLCASSLVAGGEVDTQYFGPGTRLTVL.

V gene TRBV6-4 combines with J gene TRBJ1-5; no clear D. V was clipped by 7 bases and J by 2 bases, with 15 bases between them. The CDR3 runs 15 residues. CDR1 and CDR2 (germline): MRHNA, SNTAGT. CDR3 loop: CASIDVRGCNQPQHF. In DNA form, the CDR3 reads TGTGCCAGCATAGACGTCCGAGGTTGCAATCAGCCCCAGCATTTT.